A few counts support the clone carrying this T cell receptor beta chain. Antigen specificity is unknown. Libraries for TCR beta were made by quantitative 5'-RACE with molecular barcodes. MiXCR was run by TCRdb on the 5' RACE reads, yielding one entry per CDR3 protein. The table includes about 250,000 distinct CDR3 sequences, under 35% detected once. This entry belongs to a study of CD8 T cells in ankylosing spondylitis. Study-level points and caveats: A TCR beta motif of 7 or 8 highly homologous variants appeared characteristic of ankylosing spondylitis blood. Matched ankylosing spondylitis synovial fluid reportedly contained a significantly enriched population of disease-linked clones.

The germline V gene has CDR1 SQVTM and CDR2 ANQGSEA. V lost 7 bases, J lost 2 bases, and 11 bases stayed unmatched. This CDR3 is built from 15 residues. This sequence originates from a male donor with ankylosing spondylitis or in good health (not recorded which). V and J are TRBV29-1 and TRBJ2-3; the match to TRBD1 covers 8 bases. Sequenced: blood, either unsorted or a sorted T cell fraction (not recorded which). The CDR3 here is CSAYPGTGHTDTQYF. The CDR3 DNA reads TGCAGCGCATACCCCGGGACAGGCCACACAGATACGCAGTATTTT.